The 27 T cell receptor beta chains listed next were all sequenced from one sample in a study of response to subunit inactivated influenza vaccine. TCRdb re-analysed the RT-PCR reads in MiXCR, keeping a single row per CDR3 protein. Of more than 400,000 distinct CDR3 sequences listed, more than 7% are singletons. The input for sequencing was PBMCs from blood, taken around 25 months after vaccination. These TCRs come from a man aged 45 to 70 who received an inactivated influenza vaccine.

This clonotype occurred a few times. CDR3 nucleotide sequence: TGTGCCAGCAGTTTGGGACAGGGGTTGGGTGAGCAGTTCTTC. Translating it yields CASSLGQGLGEQFF. V is TRBV12-3 or TRBV12-4 and J is TRBJ2-1, with 10 bases that match TRBD1. With V trimmed by 3 bases and J by 9 bases, 5 bases remained unmatched. CDR3 length: 14 residues.

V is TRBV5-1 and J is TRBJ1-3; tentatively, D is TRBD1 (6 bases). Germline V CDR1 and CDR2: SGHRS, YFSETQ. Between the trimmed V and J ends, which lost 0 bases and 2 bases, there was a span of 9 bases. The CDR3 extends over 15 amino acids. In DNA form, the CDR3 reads TGCGCCAGCAGCTTGGCCAGGGGCCCTGGAAACACCATATATTTT. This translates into CASSLARGPGNTIYF.

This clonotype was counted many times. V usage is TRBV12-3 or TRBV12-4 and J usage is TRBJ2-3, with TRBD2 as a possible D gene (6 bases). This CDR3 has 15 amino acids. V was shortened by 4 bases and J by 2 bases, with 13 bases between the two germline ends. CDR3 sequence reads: CASSWGGTTTDTQYF. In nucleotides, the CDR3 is TGTGCCAGCAGTTGGGGCGGGACCACCACAGATACGCAGTATTTT.

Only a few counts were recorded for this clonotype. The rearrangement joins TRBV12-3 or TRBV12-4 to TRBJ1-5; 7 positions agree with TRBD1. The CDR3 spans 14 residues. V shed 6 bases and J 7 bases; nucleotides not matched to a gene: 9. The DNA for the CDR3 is TGTGCCAGCAGGCCTAACTTGGGACAGCAGCCCCAGCATTTT. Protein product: CASRPNLGQQPQHF.

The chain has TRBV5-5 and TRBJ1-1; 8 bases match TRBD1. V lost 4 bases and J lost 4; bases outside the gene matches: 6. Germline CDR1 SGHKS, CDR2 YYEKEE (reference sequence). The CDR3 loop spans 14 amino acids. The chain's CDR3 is CASSRSGGGTEAFF. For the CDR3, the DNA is TGTGCCAGCAGCCGGTCAGGGGGCGGCACTGAAGCTTTCTTT. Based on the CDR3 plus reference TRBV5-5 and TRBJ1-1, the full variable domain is DAGVTQSPTHLIKTRGQQVTLRCSPISGHKSVSWYQQVLGQGPQFIFQYYEKEERGRGNFPDRFSARQFPNYSSELNVNALLLGDSALYLCASSRSGGGTEAFFGQGTRLTVV.

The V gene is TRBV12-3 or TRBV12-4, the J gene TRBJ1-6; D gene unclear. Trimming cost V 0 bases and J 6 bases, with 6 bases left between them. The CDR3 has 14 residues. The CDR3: CASSLALFNSPLHF. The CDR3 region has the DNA TGTGCCAGCAGTTTAGCGCTTTTTAATTCACCCCTCCACTTT.

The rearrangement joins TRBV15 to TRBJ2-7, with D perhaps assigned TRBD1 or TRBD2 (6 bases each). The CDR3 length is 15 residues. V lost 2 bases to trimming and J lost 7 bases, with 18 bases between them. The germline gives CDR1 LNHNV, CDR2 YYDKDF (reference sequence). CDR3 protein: CATSRTQGMEGEQYF. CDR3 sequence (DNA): TGTGCCACCAGCAGAACACAGGGAATGGAGGGGGAGCAGTACTTC.

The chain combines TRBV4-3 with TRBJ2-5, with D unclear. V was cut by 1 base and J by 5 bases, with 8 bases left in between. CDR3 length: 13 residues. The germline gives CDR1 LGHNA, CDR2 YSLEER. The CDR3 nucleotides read TGCGCCAGCAGCCAAGGATACCCTGAGACCCAGTACTTC. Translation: CASSQGYPETQYF.

CDR3 sequence (DNA): TGCGCCAGCAGCTTAAGGACTAGCGGGCGCTCCTACGAGCAGTACTTC. Its translation: CASSLRTSGRSYEQYF. The chain employs TRBV5-1 and TRBJ2-7; 11 bases map to TRBD2. The CDR3 is made up of 16 amino acids. The germline gives CDR1 SGHRS, CDR2 YFSETQ. V shed 2 bases and J 0 bases; nucleotides not matched to a gene: 4.

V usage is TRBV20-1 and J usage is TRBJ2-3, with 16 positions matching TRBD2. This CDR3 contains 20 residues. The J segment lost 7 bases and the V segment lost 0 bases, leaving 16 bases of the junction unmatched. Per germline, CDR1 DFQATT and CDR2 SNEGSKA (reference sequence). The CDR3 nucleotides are TGCAGTGCTAGAGACCATTACCGAGGGACTAGCGGGAGGGCCAAATATACGCAGTATTTT. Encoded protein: CSARDHYRGTSGRAKYTQYF.

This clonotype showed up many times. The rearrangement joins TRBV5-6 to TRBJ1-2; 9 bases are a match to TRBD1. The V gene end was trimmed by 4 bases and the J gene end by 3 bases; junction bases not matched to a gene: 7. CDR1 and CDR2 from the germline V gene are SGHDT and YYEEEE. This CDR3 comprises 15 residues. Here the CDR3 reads CASSTLTGGDYGYTF. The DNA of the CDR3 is TGTGCCAGCAGCACACTCACAGGGGGCGACTATGGCTACACCTTC. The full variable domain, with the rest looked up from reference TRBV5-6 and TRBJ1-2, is DAGVTQSPTHLIKTRGQQVTLRCSPKSGHDTVSWYQQALGQGPQFIFQYYEEEERQRGNFPDRFSGHQFPNYSSELNVNALLLGDSALYLCASSTLTGGDYGYTFGSGTRLTVV.

CDR3 DNA: TGTGCCAGCAGTTACTTAGCGGGAGGGCCCTGGGGTAATGAGCAGTTCTTC. It encodes CASSYLAGGPWGNEQFF. The chain carries TRBV6-5 and TRBJ2-1; 11 bases line up with TRBD2. The CDR3 length is 17 residues. The ends lost 1 base at V and 7 bases at J; junction bases unmatched: 9. Germline V CDR1 and CDR2: MNHEY, SVGAGI.

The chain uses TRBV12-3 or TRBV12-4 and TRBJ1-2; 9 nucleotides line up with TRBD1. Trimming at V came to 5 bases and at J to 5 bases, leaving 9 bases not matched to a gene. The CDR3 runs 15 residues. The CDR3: CASSTGQGIRYGYTF. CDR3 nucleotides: TGTGCCAGCAGTACCGGACAGGGGATTCGTTATGGCTACACCTTC.

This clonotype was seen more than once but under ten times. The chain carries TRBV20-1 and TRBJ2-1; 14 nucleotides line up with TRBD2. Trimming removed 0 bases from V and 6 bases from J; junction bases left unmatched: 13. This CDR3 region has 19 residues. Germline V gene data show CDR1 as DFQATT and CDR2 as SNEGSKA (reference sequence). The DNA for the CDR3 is TGCAGTGCTAGAGACCGACTAGCGGGAGGGGCCTCCCCTCCCAATGAGCAGTTCTTC. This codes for CSARDRLAGGASPPNEQFF.

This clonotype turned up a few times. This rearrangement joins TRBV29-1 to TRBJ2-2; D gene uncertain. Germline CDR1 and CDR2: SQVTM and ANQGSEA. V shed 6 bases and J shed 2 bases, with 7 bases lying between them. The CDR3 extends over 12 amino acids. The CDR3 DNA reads TGCAGCGTCGGGCCAAACACCGGGGAGCTGTTTTTT. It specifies CSVGPNTGELFF.

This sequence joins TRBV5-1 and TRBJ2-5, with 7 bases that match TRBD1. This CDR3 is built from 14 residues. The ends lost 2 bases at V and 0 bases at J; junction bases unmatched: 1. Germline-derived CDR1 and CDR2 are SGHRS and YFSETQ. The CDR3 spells CASSFTGDQETQYF. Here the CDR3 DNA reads TGCGCCAGCAGCTTTACAGGGGACCAAGAGACCCAGTACTTC.

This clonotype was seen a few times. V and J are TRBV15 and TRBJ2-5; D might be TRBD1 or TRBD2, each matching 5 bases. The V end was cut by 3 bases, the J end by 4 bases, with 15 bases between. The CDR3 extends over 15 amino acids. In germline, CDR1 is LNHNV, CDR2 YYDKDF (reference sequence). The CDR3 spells CATSRVPDGGETQYF. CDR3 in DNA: TGTGCCACCAGCAGGGTACCAGATGGGGGAGAGACCCAGTACTTC.

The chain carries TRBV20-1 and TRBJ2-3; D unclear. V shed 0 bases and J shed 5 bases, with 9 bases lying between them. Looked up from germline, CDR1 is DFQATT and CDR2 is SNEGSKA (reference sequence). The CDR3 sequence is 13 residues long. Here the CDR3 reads CSARDPTKDTQYF. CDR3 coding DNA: TGCAGTGCTAGAGACCCGACCAAAGATACGCAGTATTTT.

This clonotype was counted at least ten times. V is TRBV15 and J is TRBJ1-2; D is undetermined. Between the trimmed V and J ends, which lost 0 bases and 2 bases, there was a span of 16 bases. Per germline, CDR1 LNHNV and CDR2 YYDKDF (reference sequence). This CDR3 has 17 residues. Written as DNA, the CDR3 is TGTGCCACCAGCAGAGATCCTTCAAGATACCTAAACTATGGCTACACCTTC. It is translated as CATSRDPSRYLNYGYTF.

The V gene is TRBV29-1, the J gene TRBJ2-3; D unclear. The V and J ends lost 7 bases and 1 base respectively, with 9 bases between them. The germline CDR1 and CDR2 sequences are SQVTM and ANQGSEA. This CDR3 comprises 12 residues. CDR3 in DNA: TGCAGCGGTGCAGATGGCACAGATACGCAGTATTTT. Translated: CSGADGTDTQYF.

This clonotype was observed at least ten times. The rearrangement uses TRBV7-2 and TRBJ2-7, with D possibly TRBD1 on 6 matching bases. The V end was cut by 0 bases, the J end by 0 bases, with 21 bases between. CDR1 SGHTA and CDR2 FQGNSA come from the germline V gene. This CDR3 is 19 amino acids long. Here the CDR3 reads CASSLAEGVRGQFSYEQYF. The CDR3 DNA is TGTGCCAGCAGCTTAGCGGAAGGGGTGAGAGGACAGTTCTCCTACGAGCAGTACTTC.

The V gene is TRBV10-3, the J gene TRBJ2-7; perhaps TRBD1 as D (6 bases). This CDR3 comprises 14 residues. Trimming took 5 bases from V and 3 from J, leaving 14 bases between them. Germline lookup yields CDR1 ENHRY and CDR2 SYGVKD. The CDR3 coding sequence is TGTGCCATCAGTTCCGGGACAAACCTCTACGAGCAGTACTTC. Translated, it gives CAISSGTNLYEQYF.

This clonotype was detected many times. CDR3 nucleotide sequence: TGCGCCAGCAGGTTTGGGGGCGACGACGAGCAGTACTTC. Its translation: CASRFGGDDEQYF. The rearrangement uses TRBV5-1 and TRBJ2-7; possible D gene TRBD1, 6 bases. Germline CDR1 SGHRS, CDR2 YFSETQ. With 5 bases removed from V and 5 bases from J, the gap between germline ends came to 14 bases. The CDR3 runs to 13 residues.

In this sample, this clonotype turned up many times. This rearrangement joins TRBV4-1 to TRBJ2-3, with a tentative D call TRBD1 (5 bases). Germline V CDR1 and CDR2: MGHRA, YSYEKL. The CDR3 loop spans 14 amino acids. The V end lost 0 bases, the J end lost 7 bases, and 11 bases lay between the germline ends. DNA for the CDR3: TGCGCCAGCAGCCAAGAGCCAGGGTCTTATACGCAGTATTTT. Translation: CASSQEPGSYTQYF.

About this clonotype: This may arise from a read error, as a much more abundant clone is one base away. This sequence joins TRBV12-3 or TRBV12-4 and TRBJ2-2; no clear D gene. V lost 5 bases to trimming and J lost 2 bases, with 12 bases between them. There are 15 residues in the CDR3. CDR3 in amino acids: CASSTRPRNTGELFF. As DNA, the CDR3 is TGTGCCAGCAGTACGCGCCCACGTAACACCGGGGAGCTGTTTTTT.

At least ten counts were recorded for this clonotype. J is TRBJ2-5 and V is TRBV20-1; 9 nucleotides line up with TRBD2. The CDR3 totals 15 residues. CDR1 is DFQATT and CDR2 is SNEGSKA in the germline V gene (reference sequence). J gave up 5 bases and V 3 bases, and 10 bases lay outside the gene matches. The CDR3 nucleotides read TGCAGTGCTAGGGGTGCTAGCGGGATCTTGGAGACCCAGTACTTC. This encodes CSARGASGILETQYF.

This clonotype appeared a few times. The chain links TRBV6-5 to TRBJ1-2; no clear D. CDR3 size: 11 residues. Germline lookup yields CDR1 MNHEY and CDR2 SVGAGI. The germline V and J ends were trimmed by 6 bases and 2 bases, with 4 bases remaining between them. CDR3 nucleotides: TGTGCCAGCAGGTCCAACTATGGCTACACCTTC. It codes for CASRSNYGYTF.